These 14 T cell receptor beta chains originate from one sample sequenced in a study of cytomegalovirus exposure and HLA in healthy donors. The study ran its PCR with 60 Vbeta and 13 Jbeta primers. Here immunoSEQ multiplex PCR was the method, and the copy in TCRdb shows in-frame clones only, minus some. The repertoire holds about 200,000 clones, with approximately 80% as singletons. Sequencing was done on a sample of PBMCs. The receptors here all came from a boy aged 2 to 10 in good health and CMV-seronegative.

As DNA, the CDR3 is TGTGCCAGTACTTCACGACAGGGGAACACTGAAGCTTTCTTT. Translating gives CASTSRQGNTEAFF. This chain joins TRBV19 and TRBJ1-1; the match to TRBD1 covers 7 bases. Germline loops: CDR1 LNHDA, CDR2 SQIVND (reference sequence). The CDR3 consists of 14 residues. J lost 1 base, V lost 7 bases, and 6 bases had no gene match.

The CDR3, as DNA: TGTGCCACCGCGCGGGACTTAGGACAAGAGACCCAGTACTTC. It translates to CATARDLGQETQYF. The chain has TRBV15 and TRBJ2-5; D might be TRBD2 (6 bases). The CDR3 has 14 residues. CDR1 and CDR2 (germline): LNHNV, YYDKDF (reference sequence). V lost 8 bases and J lost 2, with 15 bases in between.

This chain uses TRBV30 with TRBJ1-2; D is unclear. The V gene's germline CDR1 is GTSNPN and CDR2 SVGIG (reference sequence). This CDR3 spans 14 amino acids. Trimming cost V 0 bases and J 4 bases, with 12 bases left between them. DNA for the CDR3: TGTGCCTGGAGTGTAGCTGCCAAGATCTATGGCTACACCTTC. This translates into CAWSVAAKIYGYTF.

J is TRBJ2-2 and V is TRBV29-1; no firm D call. Germline V gives CDR1 SQVTM, CDR2 ANQGSEA. This CDR3 has 13 amino acids. V was clipped by 2 bases and J by 1 base, with 5 bases between them. Written as DNA, the CDR3 is TGCAGCGTTGAATCCGGGAACACCGGGGAGCTGTTTTTT. The encoded protein is CSVESGNTGELFF.

This clone was found a few times. The chain carries TRBV5-5 and TRBJ1-1; D is unclear. CDR1 and CDR2 from the germline V gene are SGHKS and YYEKEE (reference sequence). V gave up 9 bases and J gave up 5 bases, with 17 bases separating them. The CDR3 extends over 13 amino acids. This chain's CDR3 is CATARGYGTEAFF. The CDR3 bases are TGTGCCACGGCGCGAGGCTATGGGACTGAAGCTTTCTTT. The whole variable domain, remainder taken from reference TRBV5-5 and TRBJ1-1, is DAGVTQSPTHLIKTRGQQVTLRCSPISGHKSVSWYQQVLGQGPQFIFQYYEKEERGRGNFPDRFSARQFPNYSSELNVNALLLGDSALYLCATARGYGTEAFFGQGTRLTVV.

This chain connects TRBV13 to TRBJ2-1; maybe TRBD1 (6 bases). This CDR3 is built from 13 residues. The germline V gene encodes CDR1 PRHDT and CDR2 FYEKMQ (reference sequence). Trimming left V 0 bases short and J 7 bases short, with 7 bases between. Here the CDR3 DNA reads TGTGCCAGCAGCTTAGGACAGGGTAATGAGCAGTTCTTC. Residues: CASSLGQGNEQFF.

The gene calls are TRBV30 and TRBJ2-7, with D perhaps TRBD2 (6 bases). Trimming took 0 bases from V and 6 from J, leaving 9 bases between them. The CDR3 spans 12 residues. CDR1 is GTSNPN and CDR2 is SVGIG in the germline V gene (reference sequence). The CDR3, as DNA: TGTGCCTGGAGTGTAACCGGGGGCGAGCAGTACTTC. Translation gives CAWSVTGGEQYF.

This clone occurred once. The genes are TRBV11-2 and TRBJ2-7; D is unclear. Trimming removed 5 bases from V and 2 bases from J, with 4 bases in between. Germline CDR1 is SGHAT and CDR2 is FQNNGV. This CDR3 is built from 11 residues. Written as DNA, the CDR3 is TGTGCCAGCAGCCCCGCCTACGAGCAGTACTTC. It is translated as CASSPAYEQYF.

The chain joins TRBV7-8 to TRBJ2-1; 9 bases fit TRBD2. CDR1 and CDR2 from the germline V gene are SGHVS and FQNEAQ. The V segment lost 1 base and the J segment 10 bases; nucleotides outside the gene matches: 14. The CDR3 loop spans 17 amino acids. The CDR3 sequence: CASSLVGSRGGLEEQFF. CDR3 nucleotides: TGTGCCAGCAGCTTAGTAGGATCGCGGGGGGGCCTGGAGGAGCAGTTCTTC.

The chain recombines TRBV21-1 with TRBJ2-5; the table assigns TRBD1, which was not confirmed against the DNA. TRBV21-1 is a recognized pseudogene. The CDR3 is 18 amino acids. In DNA form, the CDR3 reads TGTGCCAGCAGCAAAGACGCTCCGGGACAAAAGGTCGAAGAGACCCAGTACTTC. Translation gives CASSKDAPGQKVEETQYF.

Worth noting for this clone: The same CDR3 arises from other DNA sequences in this sample as well. The chain joins TRBV7-9 to TRBJ1-4; maybe TRBD1 (5 bases). There are 13 residues in the CDR3. CDR1 and CDR2 from the germline V gene are SEHNR and FQNEAQ (reference sequence). Deletions cut 1 base from V and 6 bases from J, with 6 bases between. CDR3 protein: CASSLGGDEKLFF. The CDR3 DNA follows: TGTGCCAGCAGCTTAGGGGGGGATGAAAAACTGTTTTTT.

The CDR3 sequence: CASIRGDSPEEQFF. The CDR3, as DNA: TGTGCCAGCATCCGGGGGGACTCCCCCGAAGAGCAGTTCTTC. The genes are TRBV28 and TRBJ2-1; 7 nucleotides line up with TRBD2. This CDR3 is 14 amino acids long. Looked up from germline, CDR1 is MDHEN and CDR2 is SYDVKM. V was clipped by 7 bases and J by 10 bases; unmatched bases: 13. The full variable domain, with the rest looked up from reference TRBV28 and TRBJ2-1, is DVKVTQSSRYLVKRTGEKVFLECVQDMDHENMFWYRQDPGLGLRLIYFSYDVKMKEKGDIPEGYSVSREKKERFSLILESASTNQTSMYLCASIRGDSPEEQFFGPGTRLTVL.

J is TRBJ2-7 and V is TRBV5-8, with 9 bases matching TRBD1. Trimming took 7 bases from V and 6 from J; bases not matched to a gene: 11. Germline CDR1 SGHTS, CDR2 YDEGEE. The CDR3 runs 14 residues. CDR3 sequence: CASYQGQGIGEQYF. For the CDR3, the DNA is TGTGCCAGCTATCAGGGACAGGGTATAGGCGAGCAGTACTTC. The variable domain in full, with the rest retrieved from reference TRBV5-8 and TRBJ2-7, is EAGVTQSPTHLIKTRGQQATLRCSPISGHTSVYWYQQALGLGLQFLLWYDEGEERNRGNFPPRFSGRQFPNYSSELNVNALELEDSALYLCASYQGQGIGEQYFGPGTRLTVT.

The chain links TRBV9 to TRBJ2-7, with 9 bases that match TRBD1. The CDR3 is 14 amino acids. V was clipped by 0 bases and J by 7 bases; unmatched bases: 5. Germline V CDR1 and CDR2: SGDLS, YYNGEE. CDR3 nucleotides: TGTGCCAGCAGCGTAGGGGGGACAGGGCGGGAGCAGTACTTC. The encoded protein is CASSVGGTGREQYF.